This TCR beta chain was sequenced during a study of early T cells in non-severe SARS-CoV-2 infection. Study overall: The input, bulk RNA from unsorted whole blood, was sequenced, and chains were unpaired.

As part of library construction, unique molecular identifiers were attached to individual cDNA molecules. TCRdb independently ran MiXCR on the 5' RACE reads; one entry per CDR3 protein. The sample holds 26,000 or so distinct CDR3 sequences; about 4% are singletons and the top ten take 5% to 8%. Many counts were recorded for this clonotype. Trimming at V came to 9 bases and at J to 7 bases, leaving 15 bases not matched to a gene. This CDR3 comprises 16 residues. Germline V CDR1 and CDR2: LNHDA, SQIVND (reference sequence). The chain uses TRBV19 and TRBJ1-5; 10 nucleotides align to TRBD1. Sequencing was carried out using whole blood. The sequence was obtained from an adult who was a healthcare worker with PCR-confirmed SARS-CoV-2 infection or an uninfected control (not recorded which). The DNA of the CDR3 is TGTGCCAGCGACGACAGGGGGCTTCACATTAGCCAGCCCCAGCATTTT. Protein sequence: CASDDRGLHISQPQHF.